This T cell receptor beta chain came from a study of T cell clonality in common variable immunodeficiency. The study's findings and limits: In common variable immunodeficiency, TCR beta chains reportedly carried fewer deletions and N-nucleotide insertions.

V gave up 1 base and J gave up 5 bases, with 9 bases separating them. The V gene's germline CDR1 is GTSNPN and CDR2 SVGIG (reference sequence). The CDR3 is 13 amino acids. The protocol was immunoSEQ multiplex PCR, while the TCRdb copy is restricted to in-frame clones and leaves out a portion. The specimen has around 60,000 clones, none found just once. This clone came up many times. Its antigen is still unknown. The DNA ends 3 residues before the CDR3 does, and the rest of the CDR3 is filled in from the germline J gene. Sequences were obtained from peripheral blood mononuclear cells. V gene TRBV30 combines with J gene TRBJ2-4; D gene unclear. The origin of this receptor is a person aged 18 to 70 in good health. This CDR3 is CAWSGLGQNIQYF. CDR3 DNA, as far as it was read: TGTGCCTGGAGTGGGCTGGGCCAAAACATT.